Below are 6 T cell receptor beta chains sequenced from a single sample in a study of STAT5B mutations in CD4+ large granular lymphocyte leukemia (dated by TCRdb to the early 2020s). To prepare the library, the immunoSEQ multiplex PCR assay was applied. The source is immuneACCESS, and TCRdb retained only in-frame sequences with V and J called. Part of the clones is not carried over; for the studies checked, unresolved V genes explain less than half of this, and the remainder is unexplained. The sample data list about 46,000 clones, and 84% of these were observed just once. Together, the top ten hold 0.3% to 0.45% of the sample. The sample comprised CD4+ T cells from blood buffy coats. The receptors shown here come from a human donor in good health.

The CDR3 bases are TGTGCCAGCAGCTTAGAGCGGGGGCCTTGGGATGAGCAGTTCTTC. Translated, it gives CASSLERGPWDEQFF. The genes are TRBV7-2 and TRBJ2-1, with 8 bases identical to TRBD2. Germline V lookup: CDR1 SGHTA, CDR2 FQGNSA. The CDR3 length is 15 residues. V lost 1 base, J lost 8 bases, and 7 bases stayed unmatched.

This clone was counted once. The rearrangement joins TRBV7-9 to TRBJ2-1; no reliable D call. The CDR3 runs to 13 residues. V was cut by 5 bases and J by 7 bases, with 12 bases left in between. Germline V gene data show CDR1 as SEHNR and CDR2 as FQNEAQ (reference sequence). CDR3 region: CASSPGVANEQFF. The CDR3 region has the DNA TGTGCCAGCAGCCCTGGGGTGGCGAATGAGCAGTTCTTC.

The chain links TRBV5-1 to TRBJ1-1; maybe TRBD1 (5 bases). The germline CDR1 and CDR2 sequences are SGHRS and YFSETQ. Trimming cost V 0 bases and J 1 base, with 13 bases left between them. This CDR3 has 16 amino acids. DNA of the CDR3: TGCGCCAGCAGCTTGGTCGGGGCCCCCGCGAACACTGAAGCTTTCTTT. It yields the protein CASSLVGAPANTEAFF.

V gene TRBV29-1 combines with J gene TRBJ2-2; 9 nucleotides agree with TRBD1. Germline V gene data show CDR1 as SQVTM and CDR2 as ANQGSEA. The V and J ends lost 6 bases and 4 bases, in that order; junction bases with no gene match: 6. CDR3 length: 14 residues. The CDR3 DNA follows: TGCAGCGTCGGGACAGGGTCGGGCACCGGGGAGCTGTTTTTT. It translates to CSVGTGSGTGELFF.

The rearrangement joins TRBV11-2 to TRBJ1-6; weak D call: TRBD1 (5 bases). Germline values: CDR1 SGHAT, CDR2 FQNNGV. V gave up 1 base and J gave up 5 bases, with 12 bases separating them. The CDR3 length is 16 residues. The CDR3 DNA is TGTGCCAGCAGCTTAGCCGGGACGAGGGATAATTCACCCCTCCACTTT. Translation: CASSLAGTRDNSPLHF.

The chain employs TRBV5-1 and TRBJ2-7; D possibly uses TRBD1 or TRBD2 (5 bases each). Germline CDR1 SGHRS, CDR2 YFSETQ. The CDR3 runs 11 residues. The V gene lost 7 bases and the J gene lost 6 bases, with 11 bases spanning the gap. In nucleotides, the CDR3 is TGCGCCAGCCGAGGGGCGGGCGAGCAGTACTTC. Translated: CASRGAGEQYF.